This passage covers 19 T cell receptor beta chains from one sample sequenced in a study of blood T cell repertoires in COVID-19. TCRdb's copy holds only in-frame clones and misses some; the assay was immunoSEQ multiplex PCR. There are about 240,000 clones in the sample; around four fifths occur only once, and 9.5% to 15% lies in the top ten. Source material: peripheral blood. These receptors were taken from a woman aged 60-70 years with active or convalescent COVID-19.

The chain carries TRBV12-3 or TRBV12-4 and TRBJ1-1; weak D call: TRBD1 (6 bases). Trimming left V 6 bases short and J 6 bases short, with 14 bases between. The CDR3 is 13 amino acids. CDR3 coding DNA: TGTGCCAGCAGGAGGAACAGGGCGGCTGAAGCTTTCTTT. As protein: CASRRNRAAEAFF.

This chain uses TRBV6-5 with TRBJ2-7; the D is unclear. Germline CDR1 reads MNHEY; CDR2 reads SVGAGI. CDR3 length equals 14 residues. The V end lost 6 bases, the J end lost 6 bases, and 18 bases lay between the germline ends. The CDR3 sequence: CASSLSVYGGEQYF. The CDR3 DNA is TGTGCCAGCAGCCTCAGTGTCTATGGCGGCGAGCAGTACTTC.

J is TRBJ2-7 and V is TRBV6-1; 7 bases map to TRBD2. With 3 bases clipped from V and 5 bases from J, the junction kept 7 bases outside the gene matches. The germline V gene encodes CDR1 MNHNS and CDR2 SASEGT. The CDR3 is 14 amino acids. The CDR3 DNA reads TGTGCCAGCAGTGAGGGACTATGGAGAGACGAGCAGTACTTC. It is translated as CASSEGLWRDEQYF.

The rearrangement uses TRBV19 and TRBJ2-5; 11 nucleotides line up with TRBD1. This CDR3 spans 15 amino acids. V lost 7 bases to trimming and J lost 4 bases; unmatched junction nucleotides: 8. Per the germline V gene, CDR1 is LNHDA and CDR2 is SQIVND (reference sequence). The CDR3 region is CASTITGQGAETQYF. The CDR3 DNA follows: TGTGCCAGTACCATCACCGGACAGGGGGCAGAGACCCAGTACTTC.

V and J are TRBV6-1 and TRBJ1-1; D is ambiguous. The CDR3 length is 12 residues. Deletions cut 3 bases from V and 4 bases from J, with 6 bases between. Germline CDR1 reads MNHNS; CDR2 reads SASEGT. The CDR3 nucleotides are TGTGCCAGCAGTGAGTATTCCACTGAAGCTTTCTTT. Protein sequence: CASSEYSTEAFF.

The V and J genes are TRBV5-3 and TRBJ2-3, with 8 bases that match TRBD1. TRBV5-3 is an ORF; its function is uncertain. Trimming removed 3 bases from V and 4 bases from J; junction bases left unmatched: 13. CDR3 length equals 17 residues. Here the CDR3 reads CARSCRTDRVWADTQYF. The DNA of the CDR3 is TGTGCCAGAAGCTGTCGAACGGACAGGGTCTGGGCAGATACGCAGTATTTT.

The CDR3 bases are TGTGCCCCTCCCGCGGGTAGAGGCTACACCTTC. It codes for CAPPAGRGYTF. The chain uses TRBV6-5 and TRBJ1-2; D remains unclear. This CDR3 comprises 11 residues. Looked up from germline, CDR1 is MNHEY and CDR2 is SVGAGI. V lost 11 bases and J 8 bases, leaving 15 bases between the germline ends.

This chain connects TRBV27 to TRBJ1-6; 8 bases align to TRBD1. After removal of 10 bases from V and 2 bases from J, the junction contained 7 bases not matched to a gene. This CDR3 has 15 amino acids. The germline gives CDR1 MNHEY, CDR2 SMNVEV (reference sequence). Here the CDR3 DNA reads TGTGCCACCATGCAGGGGGCGACCTATAATTCACCCCTCCACTTT. Translated, it gives CATMQGATYNSPLHF.

This clone was recorded only once. The rearrangement uses TRBV6-2 or TRBV6-3 and TRBJ1-6; D may be TRBD1 (6 bases). Looked up from germline, CDR1 is MNHEY and CDR2 is SVGEGT. The CDR3 covers 15 residues. V lost 5 bases and J 5 bases, leaving 13 bases between the germline ends. In DNA form, the CDR3 reads TGTGCCAGCAGTCCAAACAGGGTTGATAATTCACCCCTCCACTTT. Protein sequence: CASSPNRVDNSPLHF.

The chain couples TRBV18 to TRBJ2-7; D call uncertain. Per the germline V gene, CDR1 is KGHSH and CDR2 is LQKENI. The CDR3 contains 13 residues. Deletions cut 0 bases from V and 4 bases from J, with 7 bases between. The CDR3, as DNA: TGTGCCAGCTCACCACCCCCGGGTTACGAGCAGTACTTC. It codes for CASSPPPGYEQYF.

The V and J genes are TRBV5-6 and TRBJ1-5; TRBD1 might be the D (5 bases). The CDR3 runs to 16 residues. In germline, CDR1 is SGHDT, CDR2 YYEEEE. V gave up 0 bases and J gave up 3 bases, with 13 bases separating them. The CDR3 spells CASSLGFRQHNQPQHF. The CDR3, as DNA: TGTGCCAGCAGCTTGGGGTTTCGACAGCACAATCAGCCCCAGCATTTT.

V is TRBV7-3 and J is TRBJ2-1, with 8 bases that match TRBD2. This CDR3 is 15 amino acids long. After removal of 1 base from V and 4 bases from J, the junction contained 3 bases not matched to a gene. Germline CDR1 SGHTA, CDR2 FQGTGA. The CDR3 here is CASSLSGGTYNEQFF. CDR3 sequence (DNA): TGTGCCAGCAGCTTAAGCGGGGGGACGTACAATGAGCAGTTCTTC.

This chain connects TRBV4-2 to TRBJ2-7; D may be TRBD1 (6 bases). Germline CDR1 reads LGHNA; CDR2 reads YNFKEQ. This CDR3 comprises 14 residues. Trimming removed 0 bases from V and 4 bases from J, with 10 bases in between. CDR3 sequence reads: CASSQDVQGYEQYF. The DNA of the CDR3 is TGTGCCAGCAGCCAAGATGTCCAGGGGTACGAGCAGTACTTC.

The V call is TRBV14, the J call TRBJ2-3; TRBD1 matches at 8 bases. Germline V gene lookup returns CDR1 SGHDN and CDR2 FVKESK. Trimming cost V 6 bases and J 2 bases; bases outside gene matches: 7. CDR3 length equals 15 residues. Here the CDR3 reads CASRNRGNPTDTQYF. The CDR3 DNA is TGTGCCAGCAGAAACAGGGGGAACCCCACAGATACGCAGTATTTT.

The chain is built from TRBV9 and TRBJ2-7; D perhaps matches TRBD1 (6 bases). With 3 bases removed from V and 4 bases from J, the gap between germline ends came to 11 bases. The CDR3 sequence is 13 residues long. Germline V gene sequence: CDR1 SGDLS, CDR2 YYNGEE. The CDR3: CASSAQGQYEQYF. As DNA, the CDR3 is TGTGCCAGCAGCGCACAGGGACAATACGAGCAGTACTTC.

The rearrangement links TRBV7-9 to TRBJ1-4; D might be TRBD1 (5 bases). The CDR3 sequence is 14 residues long. V lost 2 bases to trimming and J lost 5 bases, with 9 bases between them. In germline, CDR1 is SEHNR, CDR2 FQNEAQ (reference sequence). CDR3 sequence reads: CASSLPRENEKLFF. The CDR3 region has the DNA TGTGCCAGCAGCTTACCCAGGGAAAATGAAAAACTGTTTTTT.

The chain is built from TRBV5-1 and TRBJ2-1, with 11 positions matching TRBD1. The CDR3 has 16 amino acids. With V trimmed by 0 bases and J by 5 bases, 4 bases remained unmatched. The germline CDR1 and CDR2 sequences are SGHRS and YFSETQ. The CDR3 region has the DNA TGCGCCAGCAGCTTGGGGACAGGGGGCTTCGACAATGAGCAGTTCTTC. Encoded protein: CASSLGTGGFDNEQFF.

The chain has TRBV14 and TRBJ2-1; D might be TRBD2 (7 bases). V lost 4 bases and J lost 5, with 18 bases in between. CDR3 length: 16 amino acids. In germline, CDR1 is SGHDN, CDR2 FVKESK. The CDR3 reads CASSPTRGGRNNEQFF. CDR3 bases: TGTGCCAGCAGCCCGACAAGGGGGGGGCGGAACAATGAGCAGTTCTTC.

V is TRBV13 and J is TRBJ2-1, with 9 bases lining up with TRBD2. The CDR3 is 16 residues long. V was clipped by 3 bases and J by 7 bases; unmatched bases: 10. CDR1 and CDR2 from the germline V gene are PRHDT and FYEKMQ (reference sequence). The CDR3 spells CASSFAGGPPDNEQFF. The CDR3, as DNA: TGTGCCAGCAGCTTCGCGGGGGGGCCCCCGGATAATGAGCAGTTCTTC.